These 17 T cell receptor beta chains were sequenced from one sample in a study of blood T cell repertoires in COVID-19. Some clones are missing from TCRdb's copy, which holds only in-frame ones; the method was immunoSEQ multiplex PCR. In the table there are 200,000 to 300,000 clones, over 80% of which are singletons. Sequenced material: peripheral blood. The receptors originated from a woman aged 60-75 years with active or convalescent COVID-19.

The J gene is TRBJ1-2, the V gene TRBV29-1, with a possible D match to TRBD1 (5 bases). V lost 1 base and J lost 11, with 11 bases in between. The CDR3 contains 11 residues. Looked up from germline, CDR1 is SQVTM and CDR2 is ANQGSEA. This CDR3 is CSVEGGRLYTF. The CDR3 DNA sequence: TGCAGCGTTGAAGGGGGCAGGTTATACACCTTC.

CDR3 nucleotide sequence: TGTGCCAGCAGCTGGGGGACAGGTCTCACTGAAGCTTTCTTT. Its protein product is CASSWGTGLTEAFF. V and J are TRBV7-8 and TRBJ1-1; 8 positions agree with TRBD1. V dropped 4 bases and J dropped 4; count of bases not matched to a gene: 5. The germline V gene encodes CDR1 SGHVS and CDR2 FQNEAQ. This CDR3 has 14 residues.

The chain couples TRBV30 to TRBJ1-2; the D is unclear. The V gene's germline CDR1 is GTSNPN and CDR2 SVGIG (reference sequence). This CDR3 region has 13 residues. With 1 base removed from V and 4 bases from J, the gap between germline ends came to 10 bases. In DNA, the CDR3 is TGTGCCTGGAGTGGCCCAGGCCTCTATGGCTACACCTTC. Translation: CAWSGPGLYGYTF.

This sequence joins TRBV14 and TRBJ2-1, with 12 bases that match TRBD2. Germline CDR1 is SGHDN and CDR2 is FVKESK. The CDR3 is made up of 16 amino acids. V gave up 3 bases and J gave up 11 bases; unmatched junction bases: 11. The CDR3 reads CASSHATGTSGPQQFF. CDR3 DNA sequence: TGTGCCAGCAGCCACGCCACCGGGACTAGCGGGCCCCAGCAGTTCTTC.

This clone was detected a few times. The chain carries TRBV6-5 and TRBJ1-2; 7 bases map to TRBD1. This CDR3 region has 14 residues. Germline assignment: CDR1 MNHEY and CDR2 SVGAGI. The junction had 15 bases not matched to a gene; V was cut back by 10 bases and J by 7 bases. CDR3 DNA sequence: TGTGCCACCTTGGCAGGGGAGAACAGGGGTGGCTACACCTTC. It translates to CATLAGENRGGYTF.

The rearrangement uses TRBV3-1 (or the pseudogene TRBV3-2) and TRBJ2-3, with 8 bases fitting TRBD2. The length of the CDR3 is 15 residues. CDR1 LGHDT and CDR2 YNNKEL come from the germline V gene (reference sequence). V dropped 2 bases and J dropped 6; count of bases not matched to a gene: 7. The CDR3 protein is CASSQKGLEADTQYF. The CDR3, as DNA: TGTGCCAGCAGCCAAAAGGGACTAGAGGCGGATACGCAGTATTTT.

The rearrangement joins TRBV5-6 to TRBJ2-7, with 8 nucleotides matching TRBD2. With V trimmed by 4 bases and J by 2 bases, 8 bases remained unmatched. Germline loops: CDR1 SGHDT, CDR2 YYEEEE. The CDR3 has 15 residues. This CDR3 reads CASSQTGLETYEQYV. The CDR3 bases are TGTGCCAGCAGCCAGACGGGACTAGAGACCTACGAGCAGTACGTC.

The CDR3: CASSLDPRGESYNEQFF. CDR3 nucleotides: TGTGCCAGCAGCTTGGATCCTCGGGGGGAATCCTACAATGAGCAGTTCTTC. The chain employs TRBV5-5 and TRBJ2-1; 7 bases are a match to TRBD2. Losses at the gene ends were 0 bases for V and 1 base for J; bases not matched to a gene: 7. CDR1 and CDR2 (germline): SGHKS, YYEKEE (reference sequence). The CDR3 sequence is 17 residues long.

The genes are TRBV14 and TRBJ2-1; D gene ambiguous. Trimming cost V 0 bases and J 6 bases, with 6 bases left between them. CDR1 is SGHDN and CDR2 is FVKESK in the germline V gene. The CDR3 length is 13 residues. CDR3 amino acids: CASSQDGTNEQFF. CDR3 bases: TGTGCCAGCAGCCAAGATGGCACCAATGAGCAGTTCTTC.

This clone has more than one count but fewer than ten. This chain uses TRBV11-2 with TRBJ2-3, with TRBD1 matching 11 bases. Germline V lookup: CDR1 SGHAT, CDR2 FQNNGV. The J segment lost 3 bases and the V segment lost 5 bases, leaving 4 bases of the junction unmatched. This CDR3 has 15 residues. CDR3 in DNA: TGTGCCAGCAGCCGGACAGGGGGCGAGACAGATACGCAGTATTTT. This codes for CASSRTGGETDTQYF.

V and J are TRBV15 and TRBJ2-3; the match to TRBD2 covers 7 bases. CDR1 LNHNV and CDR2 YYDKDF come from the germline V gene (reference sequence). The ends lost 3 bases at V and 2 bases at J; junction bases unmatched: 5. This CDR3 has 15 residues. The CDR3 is CATSRISGFTDTQYF. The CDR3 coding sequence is TGTGCCACCAGCAGGATTAGCGGGTTCACAGATACGCAGTATTTT.

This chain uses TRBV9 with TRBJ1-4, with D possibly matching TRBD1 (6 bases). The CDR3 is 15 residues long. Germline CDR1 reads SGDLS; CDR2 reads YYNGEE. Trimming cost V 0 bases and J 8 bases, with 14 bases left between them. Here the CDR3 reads CASSVGPGGREKLFF. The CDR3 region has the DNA TGTGCCAGCAGCGTAGGCCCCGGGGGGCGAGAAAAACTGTTTTTT.

CDR3 DNA: TGTGCCAGCAGCTTAGATGTGTTTAGCGGGAATCTGGAGCAGTTCTTC. Protein sequence: CASSLDVFSGNLEQFF. The rearrangement uses TRBV7-6 and TRBJ2-1; 8 bases map to TRBD2. The CDR3 has 16 amino acids. Germline V gives CDR1 SGHVS, CDR2 FNYEAQ. V lost 1 base, J lost 10 bases, and 12 bases stayed unmatched. Full variable domain (outside the CDR3, taken from reference TRBV7-6 and TRBJ2-1): GAGVSQSPRYKVTKRGQDVALRCDPISGHVSLYWYRQALGQGPEFLTYFNYEAQQDKSGLPNDRFSAERPEGSISTLTIQRTEQRDSAMYRCASSLDVFSGNLEQFFGPGTRLTVL.

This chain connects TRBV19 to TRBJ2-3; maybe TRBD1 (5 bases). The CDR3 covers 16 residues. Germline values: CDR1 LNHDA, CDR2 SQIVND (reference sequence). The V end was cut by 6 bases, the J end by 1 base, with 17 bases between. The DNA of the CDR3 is TGTGCCAGTAGATGGGGCCCCTCTGAGCGCACAGATACGCAGTATTTT. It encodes CASRWGPSERTDTQYF.

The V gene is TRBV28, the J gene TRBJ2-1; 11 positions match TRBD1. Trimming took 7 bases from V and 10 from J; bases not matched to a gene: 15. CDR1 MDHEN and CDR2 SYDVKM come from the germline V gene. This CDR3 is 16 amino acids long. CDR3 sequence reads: CASTDPRDRGVGEQFF. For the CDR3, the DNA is TGTGCCAGCACCGACCCCCGGGACAGGGGGGTGGGGGAGCAGTTCTTC.

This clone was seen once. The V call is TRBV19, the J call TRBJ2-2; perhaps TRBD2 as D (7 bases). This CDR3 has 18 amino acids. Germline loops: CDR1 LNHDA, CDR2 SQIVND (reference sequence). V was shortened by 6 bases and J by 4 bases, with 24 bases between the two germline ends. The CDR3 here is CASRNVGVGGARTGELFF. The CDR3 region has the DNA TGTGCCAGTAGAAACGTGGGTGTGGGGGGGGCACGCACCGGGGAGCTGTTTTTT.

CDR3 sequence reads: CASSLLSTDTQYF. DNA for the CDR3: TGTGCCAGCAGTTTATTAAGCACAGATACGCAGTATTTT. The chain joins TRBV28 to TRBJ2-3; D remains ambiguous. Germline V gene sequence: CDR1 MDHEN, CDR2 SYDVKM. The CDR3 consists of 13 residues. Trimming shortened V by 1 base and J by 0 bases, and 2 bases separated the two germline ends.